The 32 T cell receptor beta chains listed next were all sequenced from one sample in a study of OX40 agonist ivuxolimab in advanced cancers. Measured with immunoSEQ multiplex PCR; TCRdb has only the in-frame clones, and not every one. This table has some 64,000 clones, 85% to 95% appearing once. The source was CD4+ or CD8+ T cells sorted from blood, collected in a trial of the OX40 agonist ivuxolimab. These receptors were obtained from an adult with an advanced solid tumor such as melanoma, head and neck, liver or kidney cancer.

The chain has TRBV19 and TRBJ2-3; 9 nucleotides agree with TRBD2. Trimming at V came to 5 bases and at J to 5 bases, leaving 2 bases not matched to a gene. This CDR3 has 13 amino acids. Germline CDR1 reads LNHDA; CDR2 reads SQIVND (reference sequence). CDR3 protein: CASSGLARDTQYF. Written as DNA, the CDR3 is TGTGCCAGTAGTGGACTAGCGAGAGATACGCAGTATTTT.

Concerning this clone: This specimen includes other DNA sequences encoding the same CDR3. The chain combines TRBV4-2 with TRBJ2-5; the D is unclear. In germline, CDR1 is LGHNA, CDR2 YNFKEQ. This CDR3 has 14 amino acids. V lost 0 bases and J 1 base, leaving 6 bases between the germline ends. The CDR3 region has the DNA TGTGCCAGCAGCCAAGAGGCCGGCCAAGAGACCCAGTACTTC. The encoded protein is CASSQEAGQETQYF.

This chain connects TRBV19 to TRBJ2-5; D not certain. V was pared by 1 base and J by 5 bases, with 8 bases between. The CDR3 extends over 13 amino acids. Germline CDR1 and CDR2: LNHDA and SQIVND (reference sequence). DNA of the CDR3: TGTGCCAGTAGTATAGGCTTGGTGGAGACCCAGTACTTC. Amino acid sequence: CASSIGLVETQYF.

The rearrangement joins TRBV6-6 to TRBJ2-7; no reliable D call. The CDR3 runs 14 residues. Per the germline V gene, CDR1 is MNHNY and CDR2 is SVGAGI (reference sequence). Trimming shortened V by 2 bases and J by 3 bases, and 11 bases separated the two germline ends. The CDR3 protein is CASSYKEIGYEQYF. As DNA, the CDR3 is TGTGCCAGCAGTTACAAGGAGATTGGCTACGAGCAGTACTTC.

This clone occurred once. The CDR3 sequence: CASSFEGAAGYEQYF. Here the CDR3 DNA reads TGCGCCAGCAGCTTTGAGGGAGCAGCAGGCTACGAGCAGTACTTC. The chain joins TRBV5-1 to TRBJ2-7; the D gene is possibly TRBD2 (5 bases). The CDR3 length is 15 residues. Trimming stripped 2 bases from V and 3 bases from J, with 15 bases between. CDR1 and CDR2 (germline): SGHRS, YFSETQ.

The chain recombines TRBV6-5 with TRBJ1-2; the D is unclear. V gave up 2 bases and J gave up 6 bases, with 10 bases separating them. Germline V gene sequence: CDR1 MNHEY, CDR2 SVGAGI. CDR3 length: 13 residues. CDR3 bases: TGTGCCAGCAGTTACCGGAACGGGGATGGCTACACCTTC. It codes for CASSYRNGDGYTF.

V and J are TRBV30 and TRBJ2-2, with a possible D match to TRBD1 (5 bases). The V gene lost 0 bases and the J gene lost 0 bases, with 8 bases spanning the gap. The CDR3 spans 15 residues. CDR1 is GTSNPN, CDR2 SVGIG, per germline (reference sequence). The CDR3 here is CAWSVDSANTGELFF. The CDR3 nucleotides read TGTGCCTGGAGTGTTGACAGTGCGAACACCGGGGAGCTGTTTTTT.

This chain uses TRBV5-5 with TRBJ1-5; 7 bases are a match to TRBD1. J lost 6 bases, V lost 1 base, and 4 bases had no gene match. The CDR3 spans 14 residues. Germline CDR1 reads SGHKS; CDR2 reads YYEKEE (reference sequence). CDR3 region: CASSLTGEGQPQHF. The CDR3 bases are TGTGCCAGCAGCTTGACAGGGGAGGGTCAGCCCCAGCATTTT.

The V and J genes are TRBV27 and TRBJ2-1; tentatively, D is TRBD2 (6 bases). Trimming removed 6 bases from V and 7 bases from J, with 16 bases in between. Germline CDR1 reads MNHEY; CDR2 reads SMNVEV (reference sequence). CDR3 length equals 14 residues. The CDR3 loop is CASRVPGTFNEQFF. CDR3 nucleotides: TGTGCCAGCAGGGTACCCGGGACTTTTAATGAGCAGTTCTTC.

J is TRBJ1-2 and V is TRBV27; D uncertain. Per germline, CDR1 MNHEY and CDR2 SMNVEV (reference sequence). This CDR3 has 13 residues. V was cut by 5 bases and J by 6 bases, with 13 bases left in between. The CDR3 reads CASSPNGLNGYTF. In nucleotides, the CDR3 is TGTGCCAGCAGTCCGAACGGGTTGAATGGCTACACCTTC.

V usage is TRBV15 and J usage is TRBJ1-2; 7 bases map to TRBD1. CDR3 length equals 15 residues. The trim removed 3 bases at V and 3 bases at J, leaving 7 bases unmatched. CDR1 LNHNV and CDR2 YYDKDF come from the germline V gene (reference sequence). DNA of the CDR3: TGTGCCACCAGCAGGAAACAGGGGTATGACTATGGCTACACCTTC. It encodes CATSRKQGYDYGYTF.

The CDR3 is CASTSSRNGAYEQYF. The DNA for the CDR3 is TGTGCCAGCACTTCCTCCCGGAACGGGGCCTACGAGCAGTACTTC. The chain employs TRBV6-1 and TRBJ2-7, with TRBD2 as a possible D gene (5 bases). Germline CDR1 and CDR2: MNHNS and SASEGT. CDR3 length: 15 amino acids. The V gene lost 7 bases and the J gene lost 2 bases, with 18 bases spanning the gap.

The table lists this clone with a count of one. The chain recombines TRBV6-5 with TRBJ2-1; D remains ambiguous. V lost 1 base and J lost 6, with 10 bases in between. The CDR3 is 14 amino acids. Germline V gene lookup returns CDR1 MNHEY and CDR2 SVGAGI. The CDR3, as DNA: TGTGCCAGCAGTTACTATAACTCCATCAATGAGCAGTTCTTC. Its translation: CASSYYNSINEQFF.

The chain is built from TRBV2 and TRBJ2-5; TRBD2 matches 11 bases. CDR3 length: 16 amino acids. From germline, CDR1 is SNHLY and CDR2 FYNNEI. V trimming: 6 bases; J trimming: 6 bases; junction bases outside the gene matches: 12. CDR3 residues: CASRPIGTSGGKTQYF. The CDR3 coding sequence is TGTGCCAGCAGGCCTATCGGGACTAGCGGAGGAAAGACCCAGTACTTC.

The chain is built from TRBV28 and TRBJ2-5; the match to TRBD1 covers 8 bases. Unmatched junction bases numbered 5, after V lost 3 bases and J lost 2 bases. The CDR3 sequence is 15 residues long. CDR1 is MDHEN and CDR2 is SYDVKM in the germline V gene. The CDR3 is CASSLPRDRQETQYF. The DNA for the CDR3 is TGTGCCAGCAGTTTGCCCCGGGACAGGCAAGAGACCCAGTACTTC.

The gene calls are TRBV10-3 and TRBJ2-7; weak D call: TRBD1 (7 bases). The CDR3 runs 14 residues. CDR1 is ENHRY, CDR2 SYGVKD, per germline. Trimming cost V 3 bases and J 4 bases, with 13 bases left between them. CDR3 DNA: TGTGCCATCAGTGATGGAGGGGGCATTTACGAGCAGTACTTC. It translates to CAISDGGGIYEQYF.

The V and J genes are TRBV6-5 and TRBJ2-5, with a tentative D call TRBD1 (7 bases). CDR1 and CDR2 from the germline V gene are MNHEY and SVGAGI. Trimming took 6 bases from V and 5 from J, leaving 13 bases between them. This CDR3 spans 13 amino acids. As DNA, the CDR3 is TGTGCCAGCAGCACCAGGGGGGCGGAGACCCAGTACTTC. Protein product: CASSTRGAETQYF.

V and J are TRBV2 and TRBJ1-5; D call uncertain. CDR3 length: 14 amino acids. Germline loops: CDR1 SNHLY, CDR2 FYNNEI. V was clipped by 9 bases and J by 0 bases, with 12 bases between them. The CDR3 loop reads CARGGKYSNQPQHF. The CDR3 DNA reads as TGTGCCAGGGGCGGAAAATATAGCAATCAGCCCCAGCATTTT.

CDR3 amino acids: CASSLGQSYEQYF. The DNA for the CDR3 is TGCGCCAGCAGCTTGGGCCAGTCCTACGAGCAGTACTTC. The chain recombines TRBV5-1 with TRBJ2-7; no reliable D call. CDR1 and CDR2 (germline): SGHRS, YFSETQ. V was clipped by 0 bases and J by 1 base, with 5 bases between them. The CDR3 spans 13 residues.

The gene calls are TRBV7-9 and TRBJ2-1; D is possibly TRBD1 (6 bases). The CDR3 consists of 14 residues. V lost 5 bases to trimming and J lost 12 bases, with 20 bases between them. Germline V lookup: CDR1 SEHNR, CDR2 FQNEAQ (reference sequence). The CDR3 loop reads CASSKIQGLQGQFF. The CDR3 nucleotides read TGTGCCAGCAGCAAGATACAGGGTTTACAGGGGCAGTTCTTC.

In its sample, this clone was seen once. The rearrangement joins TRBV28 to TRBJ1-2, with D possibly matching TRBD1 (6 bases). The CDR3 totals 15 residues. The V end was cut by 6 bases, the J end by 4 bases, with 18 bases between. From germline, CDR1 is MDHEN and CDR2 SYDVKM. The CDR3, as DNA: TGTGCCAGCAGCCTGGGACACTTAATCGTCTATGGCTACACCTTC. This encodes CASSLGHLIVYGYTF.

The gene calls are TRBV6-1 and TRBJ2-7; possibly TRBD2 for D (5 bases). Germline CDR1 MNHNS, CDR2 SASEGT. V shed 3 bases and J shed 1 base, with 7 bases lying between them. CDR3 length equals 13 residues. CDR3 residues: CASSERTSYEQYF. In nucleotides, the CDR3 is TGTGCCAGCAGTGAGCGGACTTCCTACGAGCAGTACTTC.

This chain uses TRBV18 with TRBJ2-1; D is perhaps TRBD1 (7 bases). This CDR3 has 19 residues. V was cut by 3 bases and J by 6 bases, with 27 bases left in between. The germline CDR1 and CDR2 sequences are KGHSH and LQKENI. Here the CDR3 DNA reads TGTGCCAGCTCACCTCGGGGCAGGGGGGCAAGTCCGGCATTCAATGAGCAGTTCTTC. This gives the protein CASSPRGRGASPAFNEQFF.

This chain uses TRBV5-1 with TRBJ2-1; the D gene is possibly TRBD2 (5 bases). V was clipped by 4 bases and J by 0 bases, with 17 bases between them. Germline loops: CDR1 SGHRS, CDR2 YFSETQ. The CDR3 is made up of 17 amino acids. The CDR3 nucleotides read TGCGCCAGCAGCACTTGGGCGGGCGTGAGCTCCTACAATGAGCAGTTCTTC. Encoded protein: CASSTWAGVSSYNEQFF.

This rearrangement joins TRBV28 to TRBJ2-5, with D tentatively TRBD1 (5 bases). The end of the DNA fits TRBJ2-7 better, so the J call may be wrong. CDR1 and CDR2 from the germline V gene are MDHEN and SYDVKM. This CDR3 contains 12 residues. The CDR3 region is CASSPDTYEQYF. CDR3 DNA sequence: TGTGCCAGCAGTCCGGACACTTACGAGCAGTACTTC.

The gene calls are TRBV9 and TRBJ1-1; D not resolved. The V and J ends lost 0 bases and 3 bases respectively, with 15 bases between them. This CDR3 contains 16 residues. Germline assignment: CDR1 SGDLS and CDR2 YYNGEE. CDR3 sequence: CASSVGGIGWDTEAFF. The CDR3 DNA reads TGTGCCAGCAGCGTAGGAGGGATAGGGTGGGACACTGAAGCTTTCTTT.

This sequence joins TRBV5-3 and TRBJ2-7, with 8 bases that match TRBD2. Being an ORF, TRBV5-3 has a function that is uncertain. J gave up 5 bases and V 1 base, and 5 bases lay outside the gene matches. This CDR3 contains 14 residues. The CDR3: CARSLSGRGHEQYF. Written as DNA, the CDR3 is TGTGCCAGAAGCTTGTCCGGGAGGGGCCACGAGCAGTACTTC.

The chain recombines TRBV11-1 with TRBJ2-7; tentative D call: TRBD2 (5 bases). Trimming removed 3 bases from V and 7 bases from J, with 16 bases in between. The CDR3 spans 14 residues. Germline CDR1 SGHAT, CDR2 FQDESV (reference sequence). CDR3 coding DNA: TGTGCCAGCAGCTTGGGAACTAGGGTTGGGGAGCAGTACTTC. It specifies CASSLGTRVGEQYF.

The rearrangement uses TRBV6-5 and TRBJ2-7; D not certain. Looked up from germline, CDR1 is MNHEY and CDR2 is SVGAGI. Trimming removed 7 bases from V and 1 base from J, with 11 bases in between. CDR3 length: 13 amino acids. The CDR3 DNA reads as TGTGCCAGCACCTCCGGGTCGTCCTACGAGCAGTACTTC. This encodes CASTSGSSYEQYF.

CDR3 nucleotide sequence: TGTGCCAGCAGCGCGGGACTAGCGGGAGTCTATGAGCAGTTCTTC. Protein: CASSAGLAGVYEQFF. The rearrangement joins TRBV9 to TRBJ2-1, with 14 bases lining up with TRBD2. Germline-derived CDR1 and CDR2 are SGDLS and YYNGEE. This CDR3 is built from 15 residues. Losses at the gene ends were 3 bases for V and 8 bases for J; bases not matched to a gene: 4.

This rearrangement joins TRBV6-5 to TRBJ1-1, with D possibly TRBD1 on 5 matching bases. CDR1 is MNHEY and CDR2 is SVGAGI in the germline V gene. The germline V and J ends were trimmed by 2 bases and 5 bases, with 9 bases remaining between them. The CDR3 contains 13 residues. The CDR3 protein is CASSYNRNTEAFF. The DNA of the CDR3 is TGTGCCAGCAGTTACAACAGGAATACTGAAGCTTTCTTT.

CDR3 bases: TGTGCCAGCAGCCAGCCGGGACTAGCGGCCAATTCTAATGAGCAGTTCTTC. As protein: CASSQPGLAANSNEQFF. The J gene is TRBJ2-1, the V gene TRBV28; 11 bases agree with TRBD2. Germline values: CDR1 MDHEN, CDR2 SYDVKM. There are 17 residues in the CDR3. V trimming: 6 bases; J trimming: 7 bases; junction bases outside the gene matches: 14.